This T cell receptor (beta chain) was captured by sequencing in a study of shared clonotypes between healthy human individuals. Overall study findings and caveats: The low donor count limited represented genetic and exposure-history diversity.

The germline V gene has CDR1 MGHDK and CDR2 SYGVNS. This CDR3 comprises 16 residues. V lost 1 base and J lost 6, with 17 bases in between. Per the original data handling: Filtering of immunoSEQ junctional sequences could not match full-length read filtering. The repertoire was sequenced with immunoSEQ multiplex PCR; TCRdb's copy has only in-frame clones and lacks some. Clone size and V and J calls were adopted from that table, with D and trimming inferred from the DNA. This table holds fewer than 350,000 clones, around 90% found once. Details on this clone: Antigen: not known.

The sequencing sample was made of memory CD8+ T cells sorted from blood. Sample subset: CD45RO+ cells pooled with CCR7-negative TemRA cells. The V call is TRBV25-1, the J call TRBJ2-3, with D tentatively TRBD1 (5 bases). The TCR sequence derives from a man younger than 35 in good health. CDR3 sequence: CASSELWGGAADTQYF. For the CDR3, the DNA is TGTGCCAGCAGTGAATTATGGGGCGGCGCCGCCGATACGCAGTATTTT.